A selection of T cell receptor beta chains follows, all from one sample in a study of T cells expressing NK-cell markers. TCRdb reanalyzed the 5' RACE reads, giving one entry per CDR3 protein sequence and no DNA. This sample lists roughly 180,000 distinct CDR3 sequences; its ten largest clones have over 20%. Sequencing was performed on blood T cells: a sorted CD56 or NKG2C T cell subset, CD4+ or CD8+ T cells, or bulk PBMC T cells (not recorded which). The receptors were gathered from a man aged 18-70 years in good health. The CDR3 runs from the conserved cysteine through the conserved F or W.

CDR3aa,v_gene,j_gene
CASSGGDPDYGYTF,TRBV7-9,TRBJ1-2
CASSPQGSPTDTQYF,TRBV5-5,TRBJ2-3
CASSQVRLGTEAFF,TRBV4-1,TRBJ1-1
CASSTNRDTSYGYTF,TRBV19,TRBJ1-2
CASSSYRQGAGDTQYF,TRBV27,TRBJ2-3
CASKVPDSSYEQYF,TRBV2,TRBJ2-7
CASSLSGGTGGEQYF,TRBV27,TRBJ2-7
CASSPAPSGEATDTQYF,TRBV12-3/TRBV12-4,TRBJ2-3
CASSVVGLAGTEAFF,TRBV9,TRBJ1-1
CASSLLAVRFTDTQYF,TRBV27,TRBJ2-3
CASSPGTTGFRNQPQHF,TRBV7-9,TRBJ1-5
CASSEYRVGTEAFF,TRBV25-1,TRBJ1-1
CASTPGLAILDTQYF,TRBV2,TRBJ2-3
CASSLLDRGSDGYTF,TRBV4-2,TRBJ1-2
CASSQEQSAVLFF,TRBV5-1,TRBJ2-2
CATPVGPMNTEAFF,TRBV19,TRBJ1-1
CASSAGGNPQFF,TRBV5-1,TRBJ2-1
CATSRDLGGPNEQFF,TRBV15,TRBJ2-1